This T cell receptor (beta chain) is drawn from a study of radiation and T cells in renal cell carcinoma. Regarding the study as a whole: Dominant CDR3 motifs occupied more repertoire in irradiated than control tumors. In nephrectomy-only tumors, top 100 clonotypes averaged about 45%, versus roughly 54% irradiated.

Assay used: immunoSEQ multiplex PCR; TCRdb lists only in-frame clones, some missing. Of tens of thousands of clones listed, 45% to 50% are singletons. There are many counts of this clone. Its antigen is still unknown. Treatment specified: 15 Gy SBRT to primary tumor, nephrectomy 4 weeks later. This CDR3 spans 14 amino acids. Trimming at V came to 3 bases and at J to 7 bases, leaving 6 bases not matched to a gene. Germline assignment: CDR1 LGHNA and CDR2 YSLEER. This TCR derives from a woman in her forties or fifties with renal cell carcinoma. The sample in question was tumor tissue, obtained from a patient whose treatment included radiotherapy and nephrectomy. This sequence joins TRBV4-3 and TRBJ1-5; the match to TRBD1 covers 7 bases. The CDR3 is CASSQDRYGQPQHF. The CDR3, as DNA: TGCGCCAGCAGCCAGGACAGGTATGGACAGCCCCAGCATTTT.